One sample yielded the 4 T cell receptor beta chains listed below, sequenced in a study of blood T cell repertoires in COVID-19. Data came from immunoSEQ multiplex PCR; TCRdb stores just in-frame clones and leaves some out. This sample carries around 150,000 clones, under 90% of them seen once, and the ten largest clones take 8.8%. Sequencing was carried out using peripheral blood. Receptor source: a woman of 80 years or more in a cohort sampled during active or convalescent COVID-19.

This chain uses TRBV5-1 with TRBJ1-1; 7 bases are a match to TRBD1. J was trimmed by 1 base and V by 0 bases; bases with no gene match: 9. Germline V gene lookup returns CDR1 SGHRS and CDR2 YFSETQ. The CDR3 consists of 17 residues. CDR3 region: CASSLGDTGARNTEAFF. The CDR3 DNA sequence: TGCGCCAGCAGCTTGGGAGACACAGGGGCCAGGAACACTGAAGCTTTCTTT.

The CDR3 protein is CAAQGLLPGNTIYF. The CDR3 region has the DNA TGTGCCGCACAGGGGCTTCTTCCTGGAAACACCATATATTTT. The rearrangement joins TRBV19 to TRBJ1-3; 7 nucleotides align to TRBD1. Germline values: CDR1 LNHDA, CDR2 SQIVND (reference sequence). The J segment lost 2 bases and the V segment lost 11 bases, leaving 9 bases of the junction unmatched. The CDR3 extends over 14 amino acids.

This clone has only one observation. This sequence joins TRBV6-5 and TRBJ1-6, with 7 bases aligning to TRBD1. CDR1 and CDR2 (germline): MNHEY, SVGAGI. V trimming: 10 bases; J trimming: 2 bases; junction bases outside the gene matches: 8. This CDR3 region has 15 residues. In DNA, the CDR3 is TGTGCCACCCAACCGGGACAGACCTATAATTCACCCCTCCACTTT. Translation gives CATQPGQTYNSPLHF.

The V gene is TRBV28, the J gene TRBJ1-5; 11 bases agree with TRBD1. Germline V lookup: CDR1 MDHEN, CDR2 SYDVKM. Unmatched junction bases numbered 10, after V lost 5 bases and J lost 1 base. The CDR3 sequence is 18 residues long. CDR3 coding DNA: TGTGCCAGCAGTCCGAGGACAGGGGGCGCCCCGAGCAATCAGCCCCAGCATTTT. Encoded protein: CASSPRTGGAPSNQPQHF.